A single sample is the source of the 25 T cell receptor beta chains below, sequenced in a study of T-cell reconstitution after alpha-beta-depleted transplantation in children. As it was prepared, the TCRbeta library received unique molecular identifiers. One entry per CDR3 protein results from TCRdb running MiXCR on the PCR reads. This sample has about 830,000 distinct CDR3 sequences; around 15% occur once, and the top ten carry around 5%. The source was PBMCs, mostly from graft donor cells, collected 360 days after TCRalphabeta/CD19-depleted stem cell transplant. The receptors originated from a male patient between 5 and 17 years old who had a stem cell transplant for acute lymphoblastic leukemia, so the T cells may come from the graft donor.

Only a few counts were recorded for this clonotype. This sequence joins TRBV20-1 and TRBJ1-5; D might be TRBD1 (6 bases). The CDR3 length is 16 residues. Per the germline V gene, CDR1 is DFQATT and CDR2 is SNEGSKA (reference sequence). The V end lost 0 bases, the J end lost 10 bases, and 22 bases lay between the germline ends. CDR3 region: CSARDFRQGLVIPQHF. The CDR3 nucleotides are TGCAGTGCTAGAGATTTTCGGCAGGGGTTGGTGATACCCCAGCATTTT.

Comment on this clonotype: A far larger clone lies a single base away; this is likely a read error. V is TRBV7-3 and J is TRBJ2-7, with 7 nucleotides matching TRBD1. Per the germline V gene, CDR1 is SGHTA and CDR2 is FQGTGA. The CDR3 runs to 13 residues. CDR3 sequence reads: CASSSGTAYERYF. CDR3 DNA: TGTGCCAGCAGCTCCGGGACAGCCTACGAGCGGTACTTC. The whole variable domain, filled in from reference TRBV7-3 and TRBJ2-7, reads GAGVSQTPSNKVTEKGKYVELRCDPISGHTALYWYRQSLGQGPEFLIYFQGTGAADDSGLPNDRFFAVRPEGSVSTLKIQRTERGDSAVYLCASSSGTAYERYFGPGTRLTVT.

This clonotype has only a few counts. Here the CDR3 reads CASSLKGGGNTIYF. The CDR3 bases are TGTGCCAGCAGCCTGAAGGGGGGAGGAAACACCATATATTTT. The chain recombines TRBV11-2 with TRBJ1-3; possible D gene TRBD1, 6 bases. The CDR3 totals 14 residues. Germline CDR1 reads SGHAT; CDR2 reads FQNNGV. V lost 5 bases and J lost 4, with 12 bases in between. The full variable domain, with the rest looked up from reference TRBV11-2 and TRBJ1-3, is EAGVAQSPRYKIIEKRQSVAFWCNPISGHATLYWYQQILGQGPKLLIQFQNNGVVDDSQLPKDRFSAERLKGVDSTLKIQPAKLEDSAVYLCASSLKGGGNTIYFGEGSWLTVV.

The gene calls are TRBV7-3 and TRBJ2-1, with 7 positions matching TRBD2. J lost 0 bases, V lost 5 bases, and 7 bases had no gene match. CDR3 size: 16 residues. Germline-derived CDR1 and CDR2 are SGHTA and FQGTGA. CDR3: CASSIYGTTSYNEQFF. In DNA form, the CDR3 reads TGTGCCAGCAGCATATATGGGACTACCTCCTACAATGAGCAGTTCTTC.

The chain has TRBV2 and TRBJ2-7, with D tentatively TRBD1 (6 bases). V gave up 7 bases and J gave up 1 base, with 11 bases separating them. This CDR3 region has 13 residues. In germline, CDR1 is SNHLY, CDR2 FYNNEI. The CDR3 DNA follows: TGTGCCAGCACCCGACAGGTTTCCTACGAGCAGTACTTC. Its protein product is CASTRQVSYEQYF.

The CDR3 nucleotides read TGTGCCAGCAGGCTAACAGGGGGGGGAGCTTTCTTT. Its translation: CASRLTGGGAFF. The gene calls are TRBV12-3 or TRBV12-4 and TRBJ1-1; 8 nucleotides agree with TRBD1. The CDR3 has 12 residues. After removal of 6 bases from V and 10 bases from J, the junction contained 7 bases not matched to a gene.

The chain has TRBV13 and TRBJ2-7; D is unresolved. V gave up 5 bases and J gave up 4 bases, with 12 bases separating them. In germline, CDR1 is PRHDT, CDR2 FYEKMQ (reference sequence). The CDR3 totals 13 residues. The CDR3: CASSPQSVYEQYF. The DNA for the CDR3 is TGTGCCAGCAGCCCACAAAGCGTGTACGAGCAGTACTTC.

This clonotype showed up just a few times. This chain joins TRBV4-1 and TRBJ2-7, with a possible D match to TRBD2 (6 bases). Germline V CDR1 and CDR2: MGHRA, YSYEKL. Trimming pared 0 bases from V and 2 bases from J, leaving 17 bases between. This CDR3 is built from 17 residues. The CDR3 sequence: CASSQDPLGGTTYEQYF. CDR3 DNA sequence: TGCGCCAGCAGCCAAGATCCGCTTGGGGGGACCACCTACGAGCAGTACTTC.

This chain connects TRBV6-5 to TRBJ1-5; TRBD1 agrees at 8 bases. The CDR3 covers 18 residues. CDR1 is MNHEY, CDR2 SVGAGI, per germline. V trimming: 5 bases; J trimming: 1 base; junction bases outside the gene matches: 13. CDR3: CASSTIGTGWLSNQPQHF. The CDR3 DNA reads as TGTGCCAGCAGTACTATCGGGACAGGATGGTTGAGCAATCAGCCCCAGCATTTT.

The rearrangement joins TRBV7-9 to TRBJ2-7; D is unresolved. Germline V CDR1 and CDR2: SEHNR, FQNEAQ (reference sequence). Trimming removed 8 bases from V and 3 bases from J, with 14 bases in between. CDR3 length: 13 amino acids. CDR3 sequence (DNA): TGTGCCAGCGGCTCATCCCGAGGCTACGAGCAGTACTTC. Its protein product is CASGSSRGYEQYF.

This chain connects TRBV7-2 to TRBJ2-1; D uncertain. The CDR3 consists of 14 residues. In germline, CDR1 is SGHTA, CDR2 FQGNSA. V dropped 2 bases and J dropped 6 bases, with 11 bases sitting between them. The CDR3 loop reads CASSLSPSTNEQFF. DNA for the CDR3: TGTGCCAGCAGCTTAAGCCCTAGTACCAATGAGCAGTTCTTC.

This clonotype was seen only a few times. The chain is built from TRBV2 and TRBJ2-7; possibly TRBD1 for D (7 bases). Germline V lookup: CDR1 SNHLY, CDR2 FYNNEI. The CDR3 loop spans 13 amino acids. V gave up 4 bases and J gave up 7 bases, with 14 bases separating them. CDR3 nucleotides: TGTGCCAGCAGTGTTTCAGGGGGGAGTGAGCAGTACTTC. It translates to CASSVSGGSEQYF.

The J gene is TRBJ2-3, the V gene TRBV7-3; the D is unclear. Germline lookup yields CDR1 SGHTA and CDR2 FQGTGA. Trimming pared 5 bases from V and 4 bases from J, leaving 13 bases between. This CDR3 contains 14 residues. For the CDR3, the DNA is TGTGCCAGCAGCCTGATAACACCTCCAGATACGCAGTATTTT. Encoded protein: CASSLITPPDTQYF.

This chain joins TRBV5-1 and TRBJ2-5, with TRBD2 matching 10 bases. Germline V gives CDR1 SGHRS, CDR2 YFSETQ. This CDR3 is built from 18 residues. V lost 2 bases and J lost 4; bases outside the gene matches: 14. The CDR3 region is CASSLDALAGAQRETQYF. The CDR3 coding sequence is TGCGCCAGCAGCTTAGATGCTCTAGCGGGGGCCCAGAGAGAGACCCAGTACTTC.

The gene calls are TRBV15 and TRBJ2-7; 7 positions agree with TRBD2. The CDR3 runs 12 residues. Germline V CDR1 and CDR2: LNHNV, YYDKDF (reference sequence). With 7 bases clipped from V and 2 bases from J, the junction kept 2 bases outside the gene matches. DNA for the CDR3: TGTGCCACCAATACTAGCGCCTACGAGCAGTACTTC. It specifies CATNTSAYEQYF.

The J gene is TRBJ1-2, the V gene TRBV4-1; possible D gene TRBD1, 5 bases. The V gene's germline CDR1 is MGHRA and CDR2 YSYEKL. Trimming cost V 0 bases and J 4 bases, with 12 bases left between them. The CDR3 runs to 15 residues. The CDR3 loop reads CASSQDPGNPYGYTF. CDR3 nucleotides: TGCGCCAGCAGCCAAGACCCAGGGAACCCCTATGGCTACACCTTC.

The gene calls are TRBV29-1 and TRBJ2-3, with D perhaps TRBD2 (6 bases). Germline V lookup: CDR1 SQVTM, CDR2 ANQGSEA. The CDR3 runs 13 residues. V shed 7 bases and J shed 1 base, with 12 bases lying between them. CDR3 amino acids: CSARLVRTDTQYF. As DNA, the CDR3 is TGCAGCGCCCGACTAGTTCGCACAGATACGCAGTATTTT.

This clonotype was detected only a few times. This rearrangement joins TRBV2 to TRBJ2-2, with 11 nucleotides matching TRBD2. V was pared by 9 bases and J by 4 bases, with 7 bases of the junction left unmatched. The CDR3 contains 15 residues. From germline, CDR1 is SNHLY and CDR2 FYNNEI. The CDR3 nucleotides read TGTGCCAGTGGAACTAGCGGGAGTCGCACCGGGGAGCTGTTTTTT. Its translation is CASGTSGSRTGELFF. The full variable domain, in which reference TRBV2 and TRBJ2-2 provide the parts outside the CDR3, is EPEVTQTPSHQVTQMGQEVILRCVPISNHLYFYWYRQILGQKVEFLVSFYNNEISEKSEIFDDQFSVERPDGSNFTLKIRSTKLEDSAMYFCASGTSGSRTGELFFGEGSRLTVL.

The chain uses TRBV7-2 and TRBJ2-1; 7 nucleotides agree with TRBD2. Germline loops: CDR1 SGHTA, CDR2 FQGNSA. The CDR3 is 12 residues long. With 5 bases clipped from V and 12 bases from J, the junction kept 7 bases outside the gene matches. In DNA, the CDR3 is TGTGCCAGCAGCGATCGGGACTATAGGCAGTTCTTC. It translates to CASSDRDYRQFF.

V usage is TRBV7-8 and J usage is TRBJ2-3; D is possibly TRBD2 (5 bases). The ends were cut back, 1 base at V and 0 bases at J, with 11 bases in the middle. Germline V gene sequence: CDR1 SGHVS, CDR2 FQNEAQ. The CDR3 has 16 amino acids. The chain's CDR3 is CASSLGGRTSTDTQYF. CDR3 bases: TGTGCCAGCAGCTTAGGAGGGCGGACTAGCACAGATACGCAGTATTTT.

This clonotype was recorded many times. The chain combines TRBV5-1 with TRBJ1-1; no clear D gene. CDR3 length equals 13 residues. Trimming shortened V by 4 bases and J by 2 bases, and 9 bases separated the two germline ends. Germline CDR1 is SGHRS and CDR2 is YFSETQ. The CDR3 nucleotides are TGCGCCAGCAGCCCCAGTGTAAACACTGAAGCTTTCTTT. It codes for CASSPSVNTEAFF.

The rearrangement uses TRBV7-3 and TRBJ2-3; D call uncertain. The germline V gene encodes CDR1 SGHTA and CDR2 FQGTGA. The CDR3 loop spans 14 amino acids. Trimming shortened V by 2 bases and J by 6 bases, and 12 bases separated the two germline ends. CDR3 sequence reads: CASSLGNYMDTQYF. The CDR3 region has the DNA TGTGCCAGCAGCTTAGGGAACTACATGGATACGCAGTATTTT.

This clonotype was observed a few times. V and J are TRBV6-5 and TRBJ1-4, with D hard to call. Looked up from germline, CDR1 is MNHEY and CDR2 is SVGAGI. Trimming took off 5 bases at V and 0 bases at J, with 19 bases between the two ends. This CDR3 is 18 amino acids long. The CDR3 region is CASSRTDYINPTNEKLFF. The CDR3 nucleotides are TGTGCCAGCAGTCGTACAGATTACATCAACCCAACTAATGAAAAACTGTTTTTT.

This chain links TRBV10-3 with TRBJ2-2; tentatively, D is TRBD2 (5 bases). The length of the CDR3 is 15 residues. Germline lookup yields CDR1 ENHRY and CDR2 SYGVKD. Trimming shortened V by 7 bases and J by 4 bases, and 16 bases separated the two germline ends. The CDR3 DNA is TGTGCCATCAAGAACATCATGGCGGGCACCGGGGAGCTGTTTTTT. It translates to CAIKNIMAGTGELFF.

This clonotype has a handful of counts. CDR3 sequence reads: CASSLVTLGRNEQYF. In DNA, the CDR3 is TGCGCCAGCAGCTTGGTGACACTGGGGAGGAACGAGCAGTACTTC. V is TRBV5-1 and J is TRBJ2-7, with TRBD2 as a possible D gene (6 bases). V lost 0 bases and J lost 5, with 15 bases in between. CDR1 is SGHRS, CDR2 YFSETQ, per germline. The length of the CDR3 is 15 residues.